The entry below gives a single T cell receptor (beta chain) sequence along with its context. What it recognizes is unknown. Specified time point: cycle 4 day 1 (C4D1), after about 6 weeks of nivolumab. Every patient experienced relapse after autologous stem cell transplantation, and brentuximab vedotin exposure varied. The V and J ends lost 3 bases and 0 bases, in that order; junction bases with no gene match: 0. The CDR3 covers 14 residues. The source of the sample is a study of PD-1 blockade in classical Hodgkin lymphoma. Study observations and caveats: With CD4+ cells, TCR diversity rose significantly by C4D1, but not with CD8+ cells. With respect to the repertoire differences, their causes, possibly disease activity or prior therapy, remain undefined.

Data came from immunoSEQ multiplex PCR; TCRdb stores just in-frame clones and leaves some out. In the table there are 25,000 to 35,000 clones, roughly 76% of which are singletons. V gene TRBV23-1 combines with J gene TRBJ2-7, with TRBD1 matching 9 bases. Being an ORF, TRBV23-1 has a function that is uncertain. The specimen was peripheral blood mononuclear cells (PBMCs), collected before the fourth cycle of nivolumab. The sequence was obtained from a human donor with classical Hodgkin lymphoma. The CDR3 DNA reads TGCGCCAGCAGTCAGGACAGGGGCTCCTACGAGCAGTACTTC. As protein: CASSQDRGSYEQYF.